This TCR beta chain was sequenced for a study of T cells in Graves' hyperthyroidism and ophthalmopathy. Study-level results: With a median lead of roughly 6.8 months before onset, the model predicted ophthalmopathy. A 13 V-J model separated ophthalmopathy from stable hyperthyroidism.

Patients aged 18 to 65 had newly diagnosed hyperthyroidism that had lasted under 2 months. Diagnostic decisions used clinical symptoms, serum thyroxine and TRAb, thyroid ultrasound and orbital computed tomography. This CDR3 is 16 amino acids long. Per germline, CDR1 SEHNR and CDR2 FQNEAQ (reference sequence). Trimming cost V 3 bases and J 4 bases, with 18 bases left between them. The investigators amplified TCR beta CDR3 regions from RNA transcripts. The HTBI primer set served for first-round RT-PCR of the TCR CDR3. Via MiXCR, TCRdb re-called the multiplex PCR reads, giving one row per CDR3 protein. The sample lists about 590,000 distinct CDR3 sequences; 15% to 18% were seen once. The sample holds a few counts of this clonotype. Its target is unknown.

The origin of this receptor is a woman younger than 45 with Graves' hyperthyroidism. Sequencing was performed on blood. The V and J genes are TRBV7-9 and TRBJ1-2; TRBD1 might be the D (6 bases). The CDR3 nucleotides read TGTGCCAGCAGCTTCTCGGGAACAGGGAACGGCTATGGCTACACCTTC. It is translated as CASSFSGTGNGYGYTF.